This TCR beta chain was recovered during a study of beta chain features in type 1 diabetes listed by TCRdb under 2018. At the level of the whole study: No differences in mean age, gender distribution, total cell number or subset yield were found between patients and healthy donors. In the study, TCRB repertoires of sorted circulating CD4+ T cell subsets from recently diagnosed type 1 diabetes patients were compared with those of matched healthy donors. Regulatory and stem cell-like memory subsets were obtained from only 8 patients and roughly 8 healthy donors, while naive and central memory subsets were obtained from all 30 or so donors. Across all samples, around 100 million sorted cells were examined, and cell number per subset correlated strongly with RNA yield.

Each donor gave one peripheral blood draw, averaging approximately 0.12 L, which was collected into heparinised tubes. Naive, central memory, regulatory and stem cell-like memory CD4+ T cells were sorted on a BD FACSAria II using a panel including CD45RO, CCR7, CD25, CD127, CD95 and CD27. Every sorted population had a purity above 95%. PBMCs were isolated immediately by Lymphoprep density gradient centrifugation and stained directly without culture. To minimize batch effects, samples were stained and sorted in pairs, one healthy donor with one patient per experiment. The CDR3 contains 14 residues, cysteine and phenylalanine counted. Only the CDR3 DNA is retained, 42 bases long and in frame from the first base. Based on the germline V gene, the CDR1 and CDR2 sequences are SGHTA and FQGNSA. A distance of 15 bases separates the germline ends of V and J, which lose 2 bases and 8 bases respectively. Here is what the overall study found, with its caveats: Only small numbers of individuals were included in the HLA sub-analyses, which left unresolved whether HLA type had any influence on TCRB rearrangement. Sequencing cDNA rather than genomic DNA could over-represent highly expressing activated cells, although activation and CD3 levels did not differ between groups. At VDJ recombination sites, patients with type 1 diabetes made fewer insertions and deleted more nucleotides, a pattern implying thymic rearrangement abnormalities. PCR might favor shorter templates, but patient and control samples were amplified and corrected together, so any skew would affect both groups equally. Type 1 diabetes patients showed a moderate but significant shortening of TCRB CDR3 length in all four CD4+ subsets. Naive, central memory and regulatory TCRB repertoires appeared to be more similar among patients than among healthy donors.

The entire isolated RNA was reverse transcribed using the High Capacity cDNA Reverse Transcription Kit, and thus expressed TCRB transcripts were sequenced. Stem cell-like memory T cell samples underwent survey-depth immunoSEQ sequencing, averaging approximately 920,000 total reads per sample. Sorted cells were lysed in RLT buffer, and RNA was extracted using DNase-treated RNeasy Micro or Mini kits according to cell number. Each cell subset was processed on its own to prevent cross-contamination, while patient and healthy donor samples were processed together. Using the immunoSEQ multiplex PCR, TCRB sequences were amplified from cDNA into 87-bp fragments spanning the CDR3 region. Sequencing of the amplicons was done on the Illumina HiSeq platform. On the study's bioinformatics: Synthetic template baselines were used to correct PCR bias computationally, reads within Hamming distance 2 were collapsed, and singletons that could not be merged were discarded. Reads were aligned to IMGT to assign V, D and J genes, CDR3 length, and insertions or deletions at six rearrangement sites. Within each subset, clonotype counts were normalized to sorted cell number, and only after that were true diversity and Gini coefficients computed with the tcR R package. Repertoire sharing was quantified using the overlap coefficient calculated on TCRB nucleotide sequences. The table was pulled from immuneACCESS by TCRdb, which kept in-frame rearrangements only. Such tables lose some clones; where checked, under half of the loss comes from unresolved V genes, and the rest has no known cause. Clone size and the V and J calls come from that table; the DNA yielded D and trimming. The sample profile shows about 13,000 clones; 35% to 55% of them were found once. The ten largest make up approximately 0.89% of the sample.

This clone appeared a few times. Its recognized antigen is unknown. No base qualities exist here, and no much larger clone lies one base off it. The sequence was obtained from a young man in good health. The rearranged chain carries TRBV7-2 and TRBJ1-2, with the D gene not clear enough to name. The sample taken for sequencing was stem cell memory CD4+ T cells from blood. The cell subset or site label corresponds to: stem cell-like memory CD4+ T cells. The sequenced DNA is TGTGCCAGCAGCTTACTTACAGCCGGCATGGGCTACACCTTC. Its product reads: CASSLLTAGMGYTF.